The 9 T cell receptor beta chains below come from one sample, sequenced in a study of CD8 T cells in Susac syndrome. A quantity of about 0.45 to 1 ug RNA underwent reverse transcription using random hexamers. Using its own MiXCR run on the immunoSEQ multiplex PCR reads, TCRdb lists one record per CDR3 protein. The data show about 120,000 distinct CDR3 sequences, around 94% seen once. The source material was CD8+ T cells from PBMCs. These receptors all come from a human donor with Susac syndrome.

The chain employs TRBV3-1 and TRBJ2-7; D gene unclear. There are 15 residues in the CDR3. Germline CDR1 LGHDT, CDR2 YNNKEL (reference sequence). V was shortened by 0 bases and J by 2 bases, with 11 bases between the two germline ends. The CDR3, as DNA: TGTGCCAGCAGCCAAGATCCCCAGGAGACCTACGAGCAGTACTTC. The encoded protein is CASSQDPQETYEQYF.

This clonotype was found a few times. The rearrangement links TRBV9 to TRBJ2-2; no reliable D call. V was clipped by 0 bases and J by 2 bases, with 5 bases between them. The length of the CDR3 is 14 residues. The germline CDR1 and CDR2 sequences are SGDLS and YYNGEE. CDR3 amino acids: CASSVVSNTGELFF. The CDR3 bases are TGTGCCAGCAGCGTAGTGTCCAACACCGGGGAGCTGTTTTTT.

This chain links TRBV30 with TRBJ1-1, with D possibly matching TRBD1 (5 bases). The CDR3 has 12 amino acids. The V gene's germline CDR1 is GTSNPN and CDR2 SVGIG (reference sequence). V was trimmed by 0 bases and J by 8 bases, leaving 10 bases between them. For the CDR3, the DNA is TGTGCCTGGAGTGTAAAGACAGACGAAGCTTTCTTT. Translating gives CAWSVKTDEAFF. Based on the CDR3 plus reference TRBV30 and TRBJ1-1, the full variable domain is SQTIHQWPATLVQPVGSPLSLECTVEGTSNPNLYWYRQAAGRGLQLLFYSVGIGQISSEVPQNLSASRPQDRQFILSSKKLLLSDSGFYLCAWSVKTDEAFFGQGTRLTVV.

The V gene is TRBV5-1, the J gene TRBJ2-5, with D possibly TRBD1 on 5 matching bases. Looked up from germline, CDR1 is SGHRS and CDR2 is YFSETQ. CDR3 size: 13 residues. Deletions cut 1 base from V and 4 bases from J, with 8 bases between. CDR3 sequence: CASSLSGIETQYF. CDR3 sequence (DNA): TGCGCCAGCAGCTTGTCAGGGATAGAGACCCAGTACTTC.

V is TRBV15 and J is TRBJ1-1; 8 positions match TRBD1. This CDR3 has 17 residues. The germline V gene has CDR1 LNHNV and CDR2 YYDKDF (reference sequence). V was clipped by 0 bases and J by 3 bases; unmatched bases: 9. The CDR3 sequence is CATSRDLGARGHTEAFF. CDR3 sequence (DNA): TGTGCCACCAGCAGAGATCTAGGGGCCAGGGGGCACACTGAAGCTTTCTTT.

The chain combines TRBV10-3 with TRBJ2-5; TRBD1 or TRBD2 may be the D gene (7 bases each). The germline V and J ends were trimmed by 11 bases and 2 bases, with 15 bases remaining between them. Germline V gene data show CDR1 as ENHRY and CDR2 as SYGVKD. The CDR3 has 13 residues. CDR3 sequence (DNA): TGTGCCTCCCAGGGGGGGACGCAAGAGACCCAGTACTTC. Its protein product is CASQGGTQETQYF.

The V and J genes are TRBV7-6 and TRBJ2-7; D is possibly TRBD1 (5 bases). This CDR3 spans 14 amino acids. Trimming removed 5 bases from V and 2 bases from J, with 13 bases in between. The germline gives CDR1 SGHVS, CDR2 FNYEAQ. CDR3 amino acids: CASSPYDRTYEQYF. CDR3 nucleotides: TGTGCCAGCAGCCCGTACGACAGAACCTACGAGCAGTACTTC.

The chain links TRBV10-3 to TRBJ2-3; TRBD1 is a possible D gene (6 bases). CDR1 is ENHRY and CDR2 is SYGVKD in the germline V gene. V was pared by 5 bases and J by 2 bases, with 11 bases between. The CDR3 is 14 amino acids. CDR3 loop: CAISSTGPTDTQYF. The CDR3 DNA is TGTGCCATCAGTTCAACAGGGCCCACAGATACGCAGTATTTT.

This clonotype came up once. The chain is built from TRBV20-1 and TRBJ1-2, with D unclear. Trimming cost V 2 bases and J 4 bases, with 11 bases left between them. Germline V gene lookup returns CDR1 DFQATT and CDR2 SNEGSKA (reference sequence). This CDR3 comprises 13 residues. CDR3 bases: TGCAGTGCTAGATCAATTGGGCCCTATGGCTACACCTTC. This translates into CSARSIGPYGYTF.